Listed here are 30 T cell receptor beta chains from one sample, sequenced in a study of blood T cell repertoires in COVID-19. TCRdb keeps only in-frame clones here, not all; method: immunoSEQ multiplex PCR. The table lists 95,000 to 100,000 clones, 80% to 90% of them singletons, with approximately 10% in the top ten. Material: peripheral blood. These receptors were collected from a woman aged 25 to 39 with acute or convalescent COVID-19.

The chain has TRBV2 and TRBJ2-7, with a possible D match to TRBD1 (6 bases). Germline V gene sequence: CDR1 SNHLY, CDR2 FYNNEI. V shed 6 bases and J shed 3 bases, with 9 bases lying between them. This CDR3 is 12 amino acids long. The CDR3 region is CASREDSYEQYF. The CDR3 nucleotides read TGTGCCAGCAGAGAGGACAGCTACGAGCAGTACTTC.

The V and J genes are TRBV7-2 and TRBJ1-2; 9 bases are a match to TRBD1. With 5 bases clipped from V and 6 bases from J, the junction kept 4 bases outside the gene matches. Germline values: CDR1 SGHTA, CDR2 FQGNSA. CDR3 length: 13 residues. In nucleotides, the CDR3 is TGTGCCAGCAGCCCCCGGACAGGGGATGGCTACACCTTC. Its protein product is CASSPRTGDGYTF.

The V call is TRBV30, the J call TRBJ1-6; D gene ambiguous. V was pared by 3 bases and J by 5 bases, with 8 bases between. CDR1 GTSNPN and CDR2 SVGIG come from the germline V gene (reference sequence). This CDR3 contains 13 residues. DNA for the CDR3: TGTGCCTGGAGGACACGAAATAATTCACCCCTCCACTTT. It is translated as CAWRTRNNSPLHF. The full variable domain, rest sourced from reference TRBV30 and TRBJ1-6, is SQTIHQWPATLVQPVGSPLSLECTVEGTSNPNLYWYRQAAGRGLQLLFYSVGIGQISSEVPQNLSASRPQDRQFILSSKKLLLSDSGFYLCAWRTRNNSPLHFGNGTRLTVT.

The J gene is TRBJ1-1, the V gene TRBV5-1, with TRBD1 matching over 8 bases. J was trimmed by 1 base and V by 4 bases; bases with no gene match: 3. Germline lookup yields CDR1 SGHRS and CDR2 YFSETQ. The CDR3 contains 14 residues. The chain's CDR3 is CASSGGQENTEAFF. For the CDR3, the DNA is TGCGCCAGCAGCGGGGGACAGGAGAACACTGAAGCTTTCTTT.

The chain employs TRBV6-5 and TRBJ2-1; 13 nucleotides align to TRBD2. Per the germline V gene, CDR1 is MNHEY and CDR2 is SVGAGI. The CDR3 has 15 amino acids. The trim removed 4 bases at V and 9 bases at J, leaving 6 bases unmatched. Here the CDR3 DNA reads TGTGCCAGCAGTTTGACTAGCGGGGGGAGGAGTGAGCAGTTCTTC. It specifies CASSLTSGGRSEQFF.

V is TRBV2 and J is TRBJ2-1; tentatively, D is TRBD1 (6 bases). Germline lookup yields CDR1 SNHLY and CDR2 FYNNEI. The CDR3 has 12 amino acids. V was shortened by 5 bases and J by 5 bases, with 7 bases between the two germline ends. CDR3 nucleotides: TGTGCCAGCAGTCGACAGGACAATGAGCAGTTCTTC. It codes for CASSRQDNEQFF.

CDR3: CASSQDTGKVNTEAFF. Written as DNA, the CDR3 is TGTGCCAGCAGCCAAGATACAGGGAAGGTGAACACTGAAGCTTTCTTT. The chain links TRBV14 to TRBJ1-1, with D possibly being TRBD1 (6 bases). Deletions cut 0 bases from V and 0 bases from J, with 11 bases between. CDR3 size: 16 residues. The germline V gene encodes CDR1 SGHDN and CDR2 FVKESK.

The chain employs TRBV25-1 and TRBJ1-6, with TRBD1 matching 7 bases. J lost 6 bases, V lost 4 bases, and 15 bases had no gene match. CDR1 and CDR2 (germline): MGHDK, SYGVNS. The CDR3 covers 18 residues. Written as DNA, the CDR3 is TGTGCCAGCAGTGGTCAGTACAGGGGATGGGGCGGTAATTCACCCCTCCACTTT. Translated, it gives CASSGQYRGWGGNSPLHF.

This clone was detected once. This chain links TRBV9 with TRBJ2-7; D might be TRBD1 (5 bases). Trimming removed 3 bases from V and 2 bases from J, with 12 bases in between. Looked up from germline, CDR1 is SGDLS and CDR2 is YYNGEE. The CDR3 has 14 amino acids. The CDR3, as DNA: TGTGCCAGCAGCGCCTCAGGGTGGCCCTACGAGCAGTACTTC. This sequence encodes CASSASGWPYEQYF.

This chain uses TRBV5-6 with TRBJ2-1; the match to TRBD1 covers 7 bases. V lost 1 base, J lost 4 bases, and 5 bases stayed unmatched. CDR3 size: 15 residues. Germline CDR1 reads SGHDT; CDR2 reads YYEEEE. Here the CDR3 DNA reads TGTGCCAGCAGCTTGCGAGGGACAGAGTACAATGAGCAGTTCTTC. This encodes CASSLRGTEYNEQFF.

The chain has TRBV2 and TRBJ1-5, with 8 positions matching TRBD1. CDR3 size: 14 residues. Germline assignment: CDR1 SNHLY and CDR2 FYNNEI. Trimming cost V 8 bases and J 6 bases; bases outside gene matches: 9. The CDR3 loop reads CASHGQGQGQPQHF. The CDR3 DNA reads as TGTGCCAGCCATGGACAGGGCCAGGGTCAGCCCCAGCATTTT.

This clone was counted between two and nine times. The CDR3 DNA is TGTGCCAGCAGTGAACAGGGGCTTACAAACACTGAAGCTTTCTTT. Translating it yields CASSEQGLTNTEAFF. The chain links TRBV2 to TRBJ1-1; TRBD1 might be the D (6 bases). Deletions cut 2 bases from V and 2 bases from J, with 12 bases between. Looked up from germline, CDR1 is SNHLY and CDR2 is FYNNEI. The length of the CDR3 is 15 residues.

V is TRBV5-1 and J is TRBJ1-1; 8 nucleotides match TRBD1. CDR3 length: 13 residues. CDR1 is SGHRS, CDR2 YFSETQ, per germline. The ends lost 4 bases at V and 6 bases at J; junction bases unmatched: 5. The CDR3 DNA reads TGCGCCAGCAGCCTGACAGGGGAAGCTGAAGCTTTCTTT. Translating it yields CASSLTGEAEAFF.

The chain couples TRBV5-4 to TRBJ2-7; no clear D. Trimming pared 4 bases from V and 6 bases from J, leaving 14 bases between. The CDR3 runs 13 residues. Germline CDR1 SGHNT, CDR2 YYREEE (reference sequence). CDR3: CASSLYHTGEQYF. Written as DNA, the CDR3 is TGTGCCAGCAGCCTCTACCACACGGGCGAGCAGTACTTC.

V and J are TRBV3-1 (or the pseudogene TRBV3-2) and TRBJ1-1; tentatively, D is TRBD1 (6 bases). Germline CDR1 and CDR2: LGHDT and YNNKEL (reference sequence). The CDR3 spans 15 residues. The V end lost 2 bases, the J end lost 1 base, and 11 bases lay between the germline ends. CDR3 in amino acids: CASSQQGSPNTEAFF. CDR3 nucleotide sequence: TGTGCCAGCAGCCAACAGGGGTCCCCGAACACTGAAGCTTTCTTT.

The chain recombines TRBV18 with TRBJ2-4; 15 bases fit TRBD2. Germline CDR1 reads KGHSH; CDR2 reads LQKENI. V lost 4 bases to trimming and J lost 3 bases; unmatched junction nucleotides: 7. The CDR3 length is 18 residues. CDR3 bases: TGTGCCAGCTCACTCGGACTAGCGGGGGGGCCTGACAAAAACATTCAGTACTTC. Translation gives CASSLGLAGGPDKNIQYF.

V gene TRBV3-1 (or the pseudogene TRBV3-2) combines with J gene TRBJ1-1, with D tentatively TRBD1 (6 bases). The CDR3 is 14 amino acids. CDR1 and CDR2 from the germline V gene are LGHDT and YNNKEL (reference sequence). V lost 0 bases and J 11 bases, leaving 16 bases between the germline ends. CDR3 protein: CASSQDSQGRKAFF. The DNA for the CDR3 is TGTGCCAGCAGCCAAGATTCCCAGGGGCGCAAGGCTTTCTTT.

The chain links TRBV19 to TRBJ1-5, with 11 bases that match TRBD1. In germline, CDR1 is LNHDA, CDR2 SQIVND (reference sequence). This CDR3 has 14 residues. The V segment lost 6 bases and the J segment 7 bases; nucleotides outside the gene matches: 5. The DNA for the CDR3 is TGTGCCAGTAGATGGACAGGGGGCCACCAGCCCCAGCATTTT. Amino acids: CASRWTGGHQPQHF.

The V and J genes are TRBV2 and TRBJ1-6; D is unresolved. Germline V gives CDR1 SNHLY, CDR2 FYNNEI. V was shortened by 3 bases and J by 11 bases, with 8 bases between the two germline ends. There are 12 residues in the CDR3. The CDR3 sequence: CASSDPSAPLHF. The CDR3 nucleotides are TGTGCCAGCAGTGACCCTTCTGCACCCCTCCACTTT.

V is TRBV19 and J is TRBJ1-3, with a weak D call TRBD1 (5 bases). The CDR3 has 16 amino acids. Looked up from germline, CDR1 is LNHDA and CDR2 is SQIVND (reference sequence). V dropped 5 bases and J dropped 0 bases, with 14 bases sitting between them. The CDR3 DNA follows: TGTGCCAGTAGTCGGGGCCCCGGGGGCTCTGGAAACACCATATATTTT. Translating it yields CASSRGPGGSGNTIYF.

The J gene is TRBJ2-7, the V gene TRBV28; 11 bases line up with TRBD2. The CDR3 has 18 residues. CDR1 is MDHEN, CDR2 SYDVKM, per germline. With V trimmed by 8 bases and J by 3 bases, 18 bases remained unmatched. The CDR3 here is CASYPTTSGGPQSYEQYF. CDR3 in DNA: TGTGCCAGCTATCCTACCACTAGCGGGGGCCCGCAAAGCTACGAGCAGTACTTC.

CDR3 loop: CASSLGGWDYTF. Here the CDR3 DNA reads TGTGCCAGCAGTTTAGGGGGCTGGGACTACACCTTC. The V and J genes are TRBV27 and TRBJ1-2; weak D call: TRBD1 (6 bases). With 2 bases removed from V and 10 bases from J, the gap between germline ends came to 11 bases. Germline lookup yields CDR1 MNHEY and CDR2 SMNVEV (reference sequence). The CDR3 extends over 12 amino acids.

The table lists this clone with a count of one. The chain couples TRBV27 to TRBJ2-7, with 11 positions matching TRBD1. The CDR3 has 14 residues. Germline V lookup: CDR1 MNHEY, CDR2 SMNVEV (reference sequence). V was pared by 5 bases and J by 6 bases, with 6 bases of the junction left unmatched. CDR3 nucleotides: TGTGCCAGCAGTCCCGGGACAGGGGGACGCGAGCAGTACTTC. It encodes CASSPGTGGREQYF.

V and J are TRBV6-5 and TRBJ2-1; possibly TRBD1 for D (6 bases). The CDR3 extends over 13 amino acids. V was pared by 6 bases and J by 4 bases, with 10 bases between. CDR1 and CDR2 from the germline V gene are MNHEY and SVGAGI. CDR3 amino acids: CASSLGQYNEQFF. The DNA of the CDR3 is TGTGCCAGCAGCTTAGGACAGTACAATGAGCAGTTCTTC.

The chain carries TRBV5-1 and TRBJ1-2, with D possibly matching TRBD1 (6 bases). Germline values: CDR1 SGHRS, CDR2 YFSETQ. The CDR3 consists of 14 residues. The germline V and J ends were trimmed by 4 bases and 4 bases, with 14 bases remaining between them. CDR3 sequence (DNA): TGCGCCAGCAGCCCGGACCTAGGGGGCTATGGCTACACCTTC. Protein product: CASSPDLGGYGYTF. Complete variable domain (other parts from reference TRBV5-1 and TRBJ1-2): KAGVTQTPRYLIKTRGQQVTLSCSPISGHRSVSWYQQTPGQGLQFLFEYFSETQRNKGNFPGRFSGRQFSNSRSEMNVSTLELGDSALYLCASSPDLGGYGYTFGSGTRLTVV.

In its sample, this clone was seen a few times. The rearrangement links TRBV7-9 to TRBJ2-2; 7 bases are shared with TRBD1. The V gene end was trimmed by 7 bases and the J gene end by 0 bases; junction bases not matched to a gene: 8. Germline V gene data show CDR1 as SEHNR and CDR2 as FQNEAQ (reference sequence). There are 16 residues in the CDR3. In DNA form, the CDR3 reads TGTGCCAGCAACGCCCTAGGGACAGCGAACACCGGGGAGCTGTTTTTT. This sequence encodes CASNALGTANTGELFF.

The V call is TRBV27, the J call TRBJ2-4; TRBD2 matches at 7 bases. This CDR3 is 16 amino acids long. The V gene's germline CDR1 is MNHEY and CDR2 SMNVEV (reference sequence). The junction had 6 bases not matched to a gene; V was cut back by 4 bases and J by 0 bases. The chain's CDR3 is CASSSERGQAKNIQYF. Written as DNA, the CDR3 is TGTGCCAGCAGTTCCGAGCGGGGCCAAGCCAAAAACATTCAGTACTTC.

This chain joins TRBV6-6 and TRBJ1-2, with 8 bases lining up with TRBD1. The CDR3 runs 15 residues. The germline V gene has CDR1 MNHNY and CDR2 SVGAGI (reference sequence). The J segment lost 1 base and the V segment lost 4 bases, leaving 5 bases of the junction unmatched. CDR3 nucleotide sequence: TGTGCCAGCAGTTCCCGGACAGGGATTAACTATGGCTACACCTTC. As protein: CASSSRTGINYGYTF.

This chain uses TRBV7-9 with TRBJ2-7, with 8 bases lining up with TRBD2. Germline V gene lookup returns CDR1 SEHNR and CDR2 FQNEAQ (reference sequence). The V and J ends lost 3 bases and 0 bases, in that order; junction bases with no gene match: 10. The CDR3 loop spans 17 amino acids. CDR3 in amino acids: CASSFAGRRGVSYEQYF. In nucleotides, the CDR3 is TGTGCCAGCAGCTTCGCGGGGAGGCGGGGGGTCTCCTACGAGCAGTACTTC.

This chain links TRBV7-9 with TRBJ2-7; no reliable D call. CDR3 length: 15 residues. From germline, CDR1 is SEHNR and CDR2 FQNEAQ (reference sequence). V lost 1 base and J lost 1, with 11 bases in between. For the CDR3, the DNA is TGTGCCAGCAGCTTAGTATCGGCAGGTTCCTACGAGCAGTACTTC. This sequence encodes CASSLVSAGSYEQYF.